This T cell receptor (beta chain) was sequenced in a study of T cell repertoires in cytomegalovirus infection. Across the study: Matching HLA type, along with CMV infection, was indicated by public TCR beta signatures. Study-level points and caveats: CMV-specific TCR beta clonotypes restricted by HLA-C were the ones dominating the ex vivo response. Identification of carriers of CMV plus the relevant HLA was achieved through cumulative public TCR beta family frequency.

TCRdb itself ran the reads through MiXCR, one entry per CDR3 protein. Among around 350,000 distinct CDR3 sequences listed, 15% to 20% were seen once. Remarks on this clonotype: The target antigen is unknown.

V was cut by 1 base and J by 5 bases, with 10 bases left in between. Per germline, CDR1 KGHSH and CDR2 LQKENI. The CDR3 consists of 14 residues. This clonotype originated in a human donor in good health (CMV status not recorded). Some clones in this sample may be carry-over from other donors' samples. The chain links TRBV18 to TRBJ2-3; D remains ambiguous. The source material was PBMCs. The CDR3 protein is CASSPRDSKDTQYF. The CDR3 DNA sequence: TGTGCCAGCTCACCACGAGACTCGAAAGATACGCAGTATTTT.